Each of the 3 T cell receptor beta chains below was sequenced from the same sample in a study of cytomegalovirus exposure and HLA in healthy donors. The PCR employed 60 Vbeta primers together with 13 Jbeta primers. TCRdb's copy holds only in-frame clones and misses some; the assay was immunoSEQ multiplex PCR. The table records some 150,000 clones, around 84% of them present only once. Source material: PBMCs. These TCRs come from a middle-aged man in good health and CMV-seropositive.

This chain uses TRBV4-3 with TRBJ2-3, with 9 bases lining up with TRBD2. Germline V CDR1 and CDR2: LGHNA, YSLEER. Germline trimming cut 0 bases from V and 6 bases from J; bases unmatched to any gene: 7. The CDR3 consists of 16 residues. The CDR3 DNA sequence: TGCGCCAGCAGCCAAGAGAGGGCGGGAGGGGTGGATACGCAGTATTTT. Translating it yields CASSQERAGGVDTQYF.

This clone was found a few times. This chain uses TRBV5-1 with TRBJ2-3; 9 nucleotides align to TRBD1. Germline V gene sequence: CDR1 SGHRS, CDR2 YFSETQ. V shed 4 bases, J shed 3 bases, and the junction held 9 bases outside the gene matches. The CDR3 has 16 residues. The DNA for the CDR3 is TGCGCCAGCAGCCCGGGGACAGGGAGGCAAACAGATACGCAGTATTTT. Amino acids: CASSPGTGRQTDTQYF.

Regarding this clone: Mismatch with germline at one junction end may stem from a read error. The rearrangement links TRBV7-9 to TRBJ2-7; D possibly corresponds to TRBD1 (7 bases). This CDR3 spans 11 amino acids. Germline assignment: CDR1 SEHNR and CDR2 FQNEAQ (reference sequence). In DNA form, the CDR3 reads TGTTCCAGCAGCCCAGGGGGGGAGCAGTACTTC. This gives the protein CSSSPGGEQYF.